These 18 T cell receptor beta chains came from one sample sequenced in a study of blood T cells in healthy people across ages. It was with a sample-barcoded 5' primer and a J-beta primer mix that a second PCR of roughly 6 to 11 cycles was run. MiXCR, applied by TCRdb to the 5' RACE reads, yields one record per CDR3 protein. The sample comprises about 1,500,000 distinct CDR3 sequences, approximately 38% of which are singletons, and 6.5% to 10% rests with the top ten. Specimen: blood. The receptors originated from a woman between 18 and 29 years old in good health.

In the case of this clonotype: A junction boundary mismatches the germline segment, possibly from a read error. The chain uses TRBV25-1 and TRBJ2-5; perhaps TRBD2 as D (8 bases). Per the germline V gene, CDR1 is MGHDK and CDR2 is SYGVNS. The CDR3 extends over 16 amino acids. CDR3 region: CASSELMEGAREAQYF. The DNA for the CDR3 is TGCGCCAGCAGTGAATTGATGGAGGGGGCGCGGGAGGCCCAGTACTTC.

The chain carries TRBV20-1 and TRBJ1-1; TRBD1 is a possible D gene (6 bases). V was pared by 7 bases and J by 5 bases, with 20 bases between. The CDR3 length is 14 residues. Looked up from germline, CDR1 is DFQATT and CDR2 is SNEGSKA (reference sequence). CDR3 bases: TGCAGTGTTAGCAGGCAGGGGCTAATAACTGAAGCTTTCTTT. It translates to CSVSRQGLITEAFF.

CDR3 in DNA: TGCGCCAGCAGCCAGAGCCGGTGGGGGCCTACGCAGTATTTT. This sequence encodes CASSQSRWGPTQYF. This chain uses TRBV4-1 with TRBJ2-3, with D maybe TRBD1 (6 bases). This CDR3 comprises 14 residues. Germline CDR1 and CDR2: MGHRA and YSYEKL. V was cut by 3 bases and J by 8 bases, with 15 bases left in between.

This clonotype was counted only a few times. The genes are TRBV12-3 or TRBV12-4 and TRBJ2-7; 10 bases match TRBD1. The junction had 6 bases not matched to a gene; V was cut back by 4 bases and J by 3 bases. This CDR3 comprises 15 residues. The CDR3 DNA reads TGTGCCAGCAGTTATACCGGGACAGGGGACTACGAGCAGTACTTC. Protein: CASSYTGTGDYEQYF.

This clonotype has only a few counts. This chain uses TRBV20-1 with TRBJ2-3; D uncertain. The V and J ends lost 8 bases and 4 bases respectively, with 4 bases between them. The CDR3 extends over 9 amino acids. Germline V lookup: CDR1 DFQATT, CDR2 SNEGSKA (reference sequence). The CDR3 nucleotides read TGCAGTCCAGCAGATACGCAGTATTTT. As protein: CSPADTQYF.

V is TRBV5-1 and J is TRBJ2-7; the match to TRBD1 covers 12 bases. CDR1 and CDR2 (germline): SGHRS, YFSETQ. The CDR3 sequence is 16 residues long. V dropped 1 base and J dropped 7; count of bases not matched to a gene: 9. The CDR3 protein is CASSLRGQGAQGEQYF. DNA for the CDR3: TGCGCCAGCAGCTTGAGGGGACAGGGGGCGCAGGGAGAGCAGTACTTC.

As regards this clonotype: The junction departs from germline at one end; a sequencing error may be responsible. This sequence joins TRBV12-3 or TRBV12-4 and TRBJ2-7, with 8 bases aligning to TRBD1. The CDR3 runs to 14 residues. DNA of the CDR3: TGTGCCAGCAGTCCTGGACAGGGAGGATACGGGCAGTACTTC. Its protein is CASSPGQGGYGQYF.

This clonotype came up many times. This chain connects TRBV9 to TRBJ2-5; 8 bases align to TRBD2. V shed 0 bases and J 5 bases; nucleotides not matched to a gene: 0. CDR3 length: 13 residues. Germline CDR1 and CDR2: SGDLS and YYNGEE. The chain's CDR3 is CASSVAGGETQYF. CDR3 in DNA: TGTGCCAGCAGCGTAGCGGGGGGGGAGACCCAGTACTTC.

This chain uses TRBV18 with TRBJ2-3, with a possible D match to TRBD2 (6 bases). V gave up 6 bases and J gave up 4 bases, with 11 bases separating them. Germline V gene data show CDR1 as KGHSH and CDR2 as LQKENI. The CDR3 runs to 13 residues. Here the CDR3 DNA reads TGTGCCAGCTCTATCGGGAGCTCAGATACGCAGTATTTT. Its protein is CASSIGSSDTQYF.

This rearrangement joins TRBV10-3 to TRBJ2-1; 11 nucleotides agree with TRBD2. Germline CDR1 ENHRY, CDR2 SYGVKD. Trimming removed 10 bases from V and 4 bases from J; junction bases left unmatched: 9. This CDR3 contains 15 residues. CDR3: CATLAGTSGYNEQFF. CDR3 bases: TGTGCCACCCTTGCAGGGACTAGCGGTTACAATGAGCAGTTCTTC.

This clonotype was counted between two and nine times. The rearrangement links TRBV6-6 to TRBJ2-7; D call uncertain. The germline CDR1 and CDR2 sequences are MNHNY and SVGAGI (reference sequence). V gave up 0 bases and J gave up 6 bases, with 15 bases separating them. CDR3 length equals 15 residues. CDR3 sequence (DNA): TGTGCCAGCAGTTACTCTGCAGGTACCCCCCTCGAGCAGTACTTC. Amino acids: CASSYSAGTPLEQYF.

On this clonotype: It is unclear where the CDR3 begins or ends on the DNA, so no DNA is shown, and the CDR3 is as TCRdb lists it. This rearrangement joins TRBV28 to TRBJ2-3; no DNA check was done on the table's D call, TRBD1. Germline V gene sequence: CDR1 MDHEN, CDR2 SYDVKM. The CDR3 is 14 amino acids long, termini counted. CDR3: CASSFGRGTDTRYF.

This clonotype appeared a few times. The chain joins TRBV3-1 to TRBJ2-7, with 7 bases fitting TRBD1. CDR3 length: 16 residues. CDR1 and CDR2 from the germline V gene are LGHDT and YNNKEL (reference sequence). Unmatched junction bases numbered 13, after V lost 3 bases and J lost 5 bases. CDR3 protein: CASSHALTGTADEQYF. CDR3 in DNA: TGTGCCAGCAGCCACGCCTTAACCGGGACAGCAGACGAGCAGTACTTC.

The V and J genes are TRBV6-6 and TRBJ2-4; the match to TRBD1 covers 8 bases. Gene TRBJ2-7 matches the end of the DNA better, so the J call may be wrong. The germline V gene encodes CDR1 MNHNY and CDR2 SVGAGI (reference sequence). This CDR3 contains 14 residues. CDR3: CASSNLGQGHEQYF. CDR3 in DNA: TGTGCCAGCAGCAATCTAGGACAGGGCCACGAGCAGTACTTC.

This clonotype was seen many times. This chain joins TRBV3-1 and TRBJ2-5; no clear D gene. CDR1 is LGHDT and CDR2 is YNNKEL in the germline V gene (reference sequence). The CDR3 sequence is 14 residues long. The V and J ends lost 6 bases and 0 bases respectively, with 11 bases between them. The CDR3 nucleotides read TGTGCCAGCAGACCGAGACTGGACCAAGAGACCCAGTACTTC. Its translation is CASRPRLDQETQYF.

V is TRBV7-9 and J is TRBJ1-2; D not resolved. The CDR3 is made up of 14 amino acids. V lost 6 bases and J lost 4, with 15 bases in between. The germline CDR1 and CDR2 sequences are SEHNR and FQNEAQ (reference sequence). CDR3 bases: TGTGCCAGCAGACCATTCACAGACACCTATGGCTACACCTTC. Translation gives CASRPFTDTYGYTF.

This clonotype appeared a few times. CDR3 protein: CATHKGTSGISSYEQYF. The CDR3 DNA follows: TGTGCCACCCATAAGGGGACTAGCGGGATATCCTCCTACGAGCAGTACTTC. The V gene is TRBV27, the J gene TRBJ2-7; TRBD2 matches 13 bases. In germline, CDR1 is MNHEY, CDR2 SMNVEV (reference sequence). The V and J ends lost 10 bases and 0 bases, in that order; junction bases with no gene match: 12. This CDR3 spans 17 amino acids.

This clonotype was recorded a few times. This chain joins TRBV7-6 and TRBJ2-7, with TRBD2 identical over 9 bases. CDR3 length: 15 amino acids. Per the germline V gene, CDR1 is SGHVS and CDR2 is FNYEAQ. Germline trimming cut 2 bases from V and 6 bases from J; bases unmatched to any gene: 8. The CDR3: CASSLSPGLALEQYF. The CDR3 DNA sequence: TGTGCCAGCAGCTTAAGCCCGGGACTAGCACTCGAGCAGTACTTC.